Detailed here is one TCR beta chain. V was clipped by 5 bases and J by 9 bases; unmatched bases: 9. Germline CDR1 reads SGHRS; CDR2 reads YFSETQ. CDR3 size: 15 residues. This was the immunoSEQ v3 assay. The protocol was immunoSEQ multiplex PCR, while the TCRdb copy is restricted to in-frame clones and leaves out a portion. The table shows around 9,000 clones, with roughly 70% occurring only once. Time point: pre-treatment sample, taken before nivolumab and TIL therapy. The tumor samples were excised metastases, mostly pleural nodules or supraclavicular lymph nodes. Enrollment ran from October 2017 to January 2020. This sample is part of a study of TIL therapy for anti-PD-1-resistant metastatic lung cancer.

Source: tumor tissue, taken at baseline. The source is a person aged 25-85 years with non-small cell lung cancer. The chain employs TRBV5-1 and TRBJ1-6; 9 positions match TRBD1. This chain's CDR3 is CASRDRQGGVSPLHF. Here the CDR3 DNA reads TGCGCCAGCAGGGACCGACAGGGGGGAGTTTCACCCCTCCACTTT.